This TCR beta chain appears in the sequencing data of a study of cytomegalovirus exposure and HLA in healthy donors (dated by TCRdb to about 2017). Looking at the study overall: An earlier analysis of about 560 of the donors reported approximately 280 Gb of sequence data and 117 million unique TCR beta sequences obtained from about 180 million T cells. The study aimed to test whether signatures of past pathogen exposure could be identified by cataloging public T cell receptors. High-throughput TCR immunosequencing, statistical association of individual TCRs with disease status, and machine learning were combined to predict cytomegalovirus infection status. An earlier analysis of fewer than 700 of the donors applied high-throughput TCR beta sequencing to assess whether each TCR beta V gene segment acted as functional or pseudogenic. An early release that covered 500 to 800 HLA-typed donors contained about 300 gigabases of sequencing data and tens of millions of unique TCR sequences. Class I and class II HLA loci were covered by the typing at four-digit resolution. Roughly 5 DR-DQ haplotypes were handled as single units for association and clustering, since linkage in the cohort was strong. A later analysis re-examined previously published TCR beta repertoires from 600 to 700 donors and added high-resolution HLA genotyping to investigate patterns of TCR occurrence. A later genetic analysis took genome-wide SNP genotypes for about 60% of the roughly 670 donors and used that subset as a discovery cohort. Rather than drawing on any new phenotypic data, the later analysis identified candidate immune exposures from TCR beta sequences and the way those sequences occurred across donors. Besides the first cohort of approximately 670 subjects, a separate validation cohort made up of roughly 120 different subjects was used. The genetic ancestry cluster associated with self-reported Caucasian donors included 81% of the approximately 410 genotyped donors. Every discovery cohort repertoire had been produced on one sequencing platform. Among 300 to 500 genotyped donors of the cohort, an average of roughly 230,000 unique TCR beta nucleotide sequences was sequenced per donor, of which about 18% were non-productive. The study profiled the T cell repertoires of 500 to 800 subjects by immunosequencing and related them to cytomegalovirus serostatus. Typing coverage differed by locus: A, B, C, DRB1 and DQB1 were typed in roughly 629-640 donors, DQA1 in about 560, DPA1 in over 600, and DPB1 in roughly 450. Donor age, sex, ethnicity and CMV serostatus were compiled together with the repertoire data.

Comment on this clone: Its antigen is currently not known.

General findings and caveats noted by the study authors: Several of the top co-occurrence clusters appeared to be linked to parvovirus B19, influenza, CMV and Epstein-Barr virus, according to a later analysis. It was suggested by the authors that the approach could potentially be generalized to other disease states and immunological phenotypes. In vitro tests confirmed that a few of the cytomegalovirus-associated TCR beta chains recognize cytomegalovirus antigens. The classifier was reported to diagnose cytomegalovirus status with high specificity and sensitivity in both the original and validation cohorts. An association between a missense DCLRE1C variant and V-gene and J-gene trimming of TCR beta chains was found in a later genetic analysis and replicated in an independent cohort. In a later analysis, most CMV-associated TCR beta chains were found to appear HLA-restricted, with HLA associations seemingly driven largely by CMV exposure. When HLA alleles, especially DR and DQ, strongly co-occurred, attributing TCR associations to individual alleles was difficult. Compared with the roughly 600-donor mean, donors in an Asian-associated ancestry cluster had fewer N-insertions in productive TCRs, according to a later genetic analysis. CMV serostatus was the only immune exposure information available for the cohort. Most TCR sequences were seen in very few donors, while some public TCRs were found in many individuals. Broadly in line with IMGT annotations, most TCR beta V segments showed up in productive rearrangements about 90% or about 30% of the time in an earlier analysis of approximately 600 of the donors. In a later analysis, HLA-associated TCR beta chains were found to be more clonally expanded and to have lower generation probabilities than equally common non-associated chains. Specific HLA alleles were associated with 15,000 to 20,000 TCR beta sequences at a false discovery rate of 0.05 in a later analysis. Linkage disequilibrium might explain the correlated functional status among segregating V segments, but an unknown experimental factor could not be ruled out. A further reported finding was that TCR beta sequences accurately predicted the HLA-A and HLA-B alleles for most subjects in the first cohort. HLA typing was unavailable for some donors at each locus, so association tests used only the typed subset. Because counts were too low, some 17 rarely observed V segments, including chromosome 9 orphons, were left out of the earlier analysis of about 500 of the donors. In the study, approximately 160 TCR beta chains were listed as associated with cytomegalovirus. The sequencing pipeline was judged likely to have produced a cluster of highly shared sequence variants as a technical artifact. A later analysis found that TCR association rates varied across HLA loci, with DRB1 alleles showing the most associated TCRs and HLA-C alleles the fewest. The presence/absence analyses assumed that sequencing depth was roughly uniform across donors, and that assumption may not be true. The cohort was sequenced for TCR beta chains only, and without alpha or paired-chain data the features that could be detected were limited.

In total, 630 or so healthy bone marrow donors made up the cohort. At the time of sampling, all cohort members were nominally healthy, though unrecorded immune exposures were likely present. The donor was CMV seropositive and was included in the group of some 290 seropositive cohort members. A peripheral blood sample was provided by each donor, and peripheral blood mononuclear cells were used for TCR beta sequencing. The Qiagen DNeasy Blood Extraction Kit was used to extract genomic DNA from the blood cell samples. Libraries were made using the immunoSEQ multiplex PCR assay. A mixture of 60 forward primers for TCR Vbeta segments and 13 reverse primers for TCR Jbeta segments was used in the multiplex PCR. The CDR3 region of rearranged TCR beta genes was amplified from genomic DNA by a multiplex PCR assay. Amplified TCR beta libraries were sequenced as 87-base-pair reads on the Illumina HiSeq System. As for how the authors treated the data: A later analysis tallied 75 million to 95 million unique TCR beta chains across the 610 or so repertoires, and about 10 million of those chains were shared by two or more donors. Raw reads were error-corrected and collapsed into unique sequences by a nearest-neighbor algorithm in which closely related sequences were merged to remove PCR and sequencing errors. CDR3 sequences were aligned to IMGT reference sequences to assign V, D and J gene segments. For a sequence to be retained, at least a six-nucleotide match to both a V gene segment and a J gene segment was required. Rearrangements were called productive when the CDR3 lacked stop codons and stayed in frame with V and J; all others were non-productive. CDR3 was defined by IMGT convention, running from the second conserved V-encoded cysteine to the conserved J-encoded phenylalanine. The earlier analysis of about 590 of the donors excluded sequences that lacked an unambiguous match to a single V gene segment. An earlier analysis of approximately 590 of the donors called V segments functional above 56.7% productive rearrangements and segregating when the between-donor standard deviation exceeded 5%. To diagnose cytomegalovirus status from the catalog of TCR beta chain sequences, a statistical classification framework was built. A later analysis assigned V and J genes by comparing TCR nucleotide sequences with IMGT/GENE-DB human TR gene sequences. Using the TCRdist pipeline, a later analysis assigned CDR3 sequences along with most-parsimonious VDJ recombination scenarios. In a later analysis, every TCR beta chain was defined by the combination of its CDR3 amino acid sequence and its V-gene family, and reads without a unique V-gene family were dropped. A later analysis removed 592 highly shared, low-generation-probability nucleotide sequences to deal with suspected cross-contamination and a sequencing artifact. For each public chain, a later analysis derived a clonal expansion index from normalized ranks of inferred template counts within each repertoire. A later analysis computed generation probabilities with a VDJ recombination model fitted to out-of-frame rearrangements, and checked the results against IGoR. In a later analysis, hypergeometric tests were used to score TCR-TCR, TCR-HLA and TCR-CMV co-occurrence, with a repertoire-size bias correction applied to TCR pairs. A later analysis estimated false discovery rates by permuting HLA or CMV assignments 20 times. In a later analysis, co-occurring TCRs were grouped using DBSCAN, with TCRdist sequence similarity added in when clustering inside HLA-allele-positive subsets. Repertoires with fewer than 30,000 or more than 120,000 public chains were left out of co-occurrence clustering, as were five repertoires with anomalous nucleotide sharing. This immuneACCESS table, as held by TCRdb, lists in-frame sequences with V and J called but not all clones. Of the missing ones, under half trace to an unresolved V gene in checked studies; the others have no known cause. Clone size and the V and J calls come from that table; the DNA yielded D and trimming. The table for this sample lists around 140,000 clones. The ten biggest clones cover under 2% of the sample.

The sequencing input was PBMCs. The sequence derives from a woman in her 40s in good health and CMV-seropositive.

Read as DNA, the sequence is TGTGCCAGCAGCACTGTAGCGGGAGCTAACACCGGGGAGCTGTTTTTT. Its protein product is CASSTVAGANTGELFF. The rearranged chain carries TRBV9 and TRBJ2-2; the central 9 bases match TRBD2. Sequences SGDLS (CDR1) and YYNGEE (CDR2) are obtained from the germline V gene. The V end gives up 4 bases and the J end 2 bases, leaving 6 bases in the junction not matched to a gene. The CDR3 has 16 amino acids, counting the end cysteine and phenylalanine. This entry keeps only the CDR3 DNA: 48 bases, framed from base 1.